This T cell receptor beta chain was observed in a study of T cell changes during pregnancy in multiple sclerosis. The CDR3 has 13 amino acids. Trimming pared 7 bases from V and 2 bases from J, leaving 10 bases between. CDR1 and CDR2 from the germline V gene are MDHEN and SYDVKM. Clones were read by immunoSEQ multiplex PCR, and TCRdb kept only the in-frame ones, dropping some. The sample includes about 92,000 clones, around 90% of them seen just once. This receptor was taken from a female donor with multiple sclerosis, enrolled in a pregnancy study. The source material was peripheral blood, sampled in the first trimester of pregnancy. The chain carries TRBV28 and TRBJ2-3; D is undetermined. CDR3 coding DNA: TGTGCCAGCACCCTGGAGAACACAGATACGCAGTATTTT. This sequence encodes CASTLENTDTQYF.